The 21 T cell receptor beta chains in this list originate from one sample, sequenced in a study. Via MiXCR, TCRdb re-called the RT-PCR reads, giving one row per CDR3 protein. The repertoire holds 550,000 to 750,000 distinct CDR3 sequences, with approximately 15% as singletons. The source material was memory CD4+ T cells from blood. The source of these receptors is a female donor in good health, serving as a healthy control.

This clonotype was observed many times. The V call is TRBV7-6, the J call TRBJ2-3; D possibly corresponds to TRBD2 (5 bases). Germline CDR1 is SGHVS and CDR2 is FNYEAQ. V lost 6 bases to trimming and J lost 5 bases, with 15 bases between them. The CDR3 sequence is 14 residues long. The CDR3: CASSSLRREDTQYF. The CDR3 nucleotides read TGTGCCAGCAGTTCACTCAGACGGGAAGATACGCAGTATTTT.

The chain combines TRBV20-1 with TRBJ1-2; unclear D gene. Germline CDR1 reads DFQATT; CDR2 reads SNEGSKA (reference sequence). There are 13 residues in the CDR3. Trimming shortened V by 3 bases and J by 1 base, and 9 bases separated the two germline ends. The DNA for the CDR3 is TGCAGTGCTAGTTTTTGGGGTAACTATGGCTACACCTTC. This encodes CSASFWGNYGYTF.

V usage is TRBV28 and J usage is TRBJ1-1; a weak D match, TRBD1 (6 bases). This CDR3 has 17 residues. V was clipped by 7 bases and J by 1 base, with 22 bases between them. Looked up from germline, CDR1 is MDHEN and CDR2 is SYDVKM. The CDR3, as DNA: TGTGCCAGCAACCTAGGGGGTTGGGGGTCCGAGAACACTGAAGCTTTCTTT. This encodes CASNLGGWGSENTEAFF.

In this sample, this clonotype turned up once. With a much larger clone just one base away, this may be a read error. The genes are TRBV29-1 and TRBJ2-3; D may be TRBD1 or TRBD2 (5 bases each). The CDR3 is 13 amino acids. Per the germline V gene, CDR1 is SQVTM and CDR2 is ANQGSEA. The CDR3 nucleotides are TGCAGAGTTGATGGGGGAGGCACAGATACGCAGTATTTT. The encoded protein is CRVDGGGTDTQYF.

The gene calls are TRBV5-6 and TRBJ1-5, with 7 bases that match TRBD1. In germline, CDR1 is SGHDT, CDR2 YYEEEE. The V gene end was trimmed by 4 bases and the J gene end by 0 bases; junction bases not matched to a gene: 4. CDR3 length: 15 amino acids. The CDR3 bases are TGTGCCAGCAGCCGACAGGGTAATAGCAATCAGCCCCAGCATTTT. Protein: CASSRQGNSNQPQHF.

This clonotype was counted only a few times. The chain recombines TRBV19 with TRBJ2-7, with TRBD1 matching 7 bases. The CDR3 consists of 13 residues. Trimming removed 8 bases from V and 4 bases from J; junction bases left unmatched: 8. Germline V gives CDR1 LNHDA, CDR2 SQIVND (reference sequence). DNA for the CDR3: TGTGCCAGTCGACAGGGTGAATTGTACGAGCAGTACTTC. It codes for CASRQGELYEQYF.

The table lists this clonotype with a few counts. The chain employs TRBV20-1 and TRBJ2-1; D tentatively reads TRBD1 or TRBD2 (5 bases each). This CDR3 is 14 amino acids long. V shed 1 base and J shed 2 bases, with 9 bases lying between them. Per germline, CDR1 DFQATT and CDR2 SNEGSKA (reference sequence). The CDR3 is CSARGGSTYNEQFF. The CDR3 bases are TGCAGTGCTAGAGGGGGGAGCACCTACAATGAGCAGTTCTTC.

The rearrangement links TRBV20-1 to TRBJ2-1, with D possibly being TRBD2 (6 bases). CDR1 DFQATT and CDR2 SNEGSKA come from the germline V gene (reference sequence). This CDR3 is built from 16 residues. V shed 0 bases and J shed 8 bases, with 20 bases lying between them. For the CDR3, the DNA is TGCAGTGCTAGAGATTCCCTCTGGCTAGCGAATCATGAGCAGTTCTTC. It encodes CSARDSLWLANHEQFF.

This clonotype was counted ten times or more. The rearrangement joins TRBV20-1 to TRBJ1-1, with no clear D. Germline V lookup: CDR1 DFQATT, CDR2 SNEGSKA (reference sequence). The CDR3 extends over 12 amino acids. With 0 bases removed from V and 3 bases from J, the gap between germline ends came to 5 bases. The CDR3 loop reads CSARDSYTEAFF. In DNA, the CDR3 is TGCAGTGCTAGAGACTCGTACACTGAAGCTTTCTTT.

This chain connects TRBV2 to TRBJ2-1; weak D call: TRBD1 (6 bases). The germline V gene encodes CDR1 SNHLY and CDR2 FYNNEI. This CDR3 has 14 residues. The V and J ends lost 5 bases and 8 bases respectively, with 16 bases between them. The CDR3 DNA is TGTGCCAGCAGTCGCACCCGGGACACACATGAGCAGTTCTTC. Translated, it gives CASSRTRDTHEQFF.

This clonotype showed up just a few times. The rearrangement joins TRBV6-1 to TRBJ1-1; D uncertain. The CDR3 has 12 amino acids. CDR1 is MNHNS, CDR2 SASEGT, per germline. The V and J ends lost 6 bases and 6 bases respectively, with 11 bases between them. The CDR3 spells CASRDQTPEAFF. The CDR3 DNA follows: TGTGCCAGCAGAGATCAGACACCTGAAGCTTTCTTT.

This clonotype was found a few times. The chain recombines TRBV28 with TRBJ2-6; D call uncertain. This CDR3 has 13 residues. Germline V gene data show CDR1 as MDHEN and CDR2 as SYDVKM. V gave up 10 bases and J gave up 4 bases, with 11 bases separating them. This CDR3 reads CATENIGANVLTF. The CDR3 bases are TGTGCCACCGAGAATATAGGGGCCAACGTCCTGACTTTC.

The CDR3 nucleotides are TGTGCCAGCGTTGGGGGATATAATTCACCCCTCCACTTT. This sequence encodes CASVGGYNSPLHF. The gene calls are TRBV7-9 and TRBJ1-6, with a tentative D call TRBD1 (5 bases). The CDR3 has 13 residues. Germline CDR1 and CDR2: SEHNR and FQNEAQ (reference sequence). The V end lost 8 bases, the J end lost 4 bases, and 9 bases lay between the germline ends.

This clonotype was counted a few times. CDR3 sequence reads: CASSLGFLRGGTEAFF. DNA for the CDR3: TGTGCCAGCAGTTTAGGTTTTCTGAGGGGTGGCACTGAAGCTTTCTTT. The V call is TRBV28, the J call TRBJ1-1; a weak D match, TRBD1 (5 bases). The CDR3 spans 16 residues. Between the trimmed V and J ends, which lost 2 bases and 4 bases, there was a span of 17 bases. Germline-derived CDR1 and CDR2 are MDHEN and SYDVKM.

This clonotype was seen a handful of times. CDR3 DNA: TGTGCCAGCAGCTTAGGTGTGGCTAATGAAAAACTGTTTTTT. Protein: CASSLGVANEKLFF. The chain carries TRBV11-2 and TRBJ1-4; the D is unclear. CDR3 length: 14 amino acids. V was clipped by 1 base and J by 3 bases, with 6 bases between them. Germline CDR1 reads SGHAT; CDR2 reads FQNNGV.

This clonotype was detected only a few times. V usage is TRBV30 and J usage is TRBJ2-5, with TRBD2 matching 14 bases. Looked up from germline, CDR1 is GTSNPN and CDR2 is SVGIG (reference sequence). This CDR3 has 14 amino acids. J gave up 4 bases and V 7 bases, and 5 bases lay outside the gene matches. Here the CDR3 reads CAYTGLAGGETQYF. As DNA, the CDR3 is TGTGCCTACACTGGACTAGCGGGAGGAGAGACCCAGTACTTC.

This clonotype was found a few times. The chain recombines TRBV24-1 with TRBJ2-3; D gene unclear. This CDR3 is 15 amino acids long. Germline V gives CDR1 KGHDR, CDR2 SFDVKD. The V gene lost 5 bases and the J gene lost 4 bases, with 15 bases spanning the gap. Written as DNA, the CDR3 is TGTGCCACCAGTGGCTCGATGGGTTTCCCAGATACGCAGTATTTT. The encoded protein is CATSGSMGFPDTQYF.

This clonotype was observed a few times. The CDR3 sequence: CATSRGTGNYNEQFF. CDR3 sequence (DNA): TGTGCCACCAGCAGGGGGACAGGGAACTACAATGAGCAGTTCTTC. This chain links TRBV15 with TRBJ2-1; 9 nucleotides match TRBD1. V was clipped by 3 bases and J by 3 bases; unmatched bases: 3. The CDR3 extends over 15 amino acids. CDR1 and CDR2 (germline): LNHNV, YYDKDF (reference sequence).

This clonotype was recorded a few times. This rearrangement joins TRBV3-1 to TRBJ1-6; D gene ambiguous. V was cut by 0 bases and J by 5 bases, with 8 bases left in between. Looked up from germline, CDR1 is LGHDT and CDR2 is YNNKEL (reference sequence). The CDR3 contains 15 residues. CDR3 protein: CASSQEGYDNSPLHF. The CDR3 DNA follows: TGTGCCAGCAGCCAAGAGGGGTACGATAATTCACCCCTCCACTTT.

V and J are TRBV7-2 and TRBJ1-2, with TRBD1 matching 8 bases. V was clipped by 1 base and J by 8 bases; unmatched bases: 9. The CDR3 contains 15 residues. Germline V CDR1 and CDR2: SGHTA, FQGNSA. DNA of the CDR3: TGTGCCAGCAGCTTAGGTTTTCAGGGGGCTAACGGCTACACCTTC. Protein: CASSLGFQGANGYTF. Supplemented by reference TRBV7-2 and TRBJ1-2, the full variable domain reads GAGVSQSPSNKVTEKGKDVELRCDPISGHTALYWYRQSLGQGLEFLIYFQGNSAPDKSGLPSDRFSAERTGGSVSTLTIQRTQQEDSAVYLCASSLGFQGANGYTFGSGTRLTVV.

The chain recombines TRBV30 with TRBJ1-5; no firm D call. Germline CDR1 GTSNPN, CDR2 SVGIG (reference sequence). Trimming left V 3 bases short and J 2 bases short, with 20 bases between. This CDR3 is 17 amino acids long. The CDR3 is CAWSDPRASMGNQPQHF. The CDR3, as DNA: TGTGCCTGGAGCGACCCTCGGGCCTCCATGGGCAATCAGCCCCAGCATTTT.